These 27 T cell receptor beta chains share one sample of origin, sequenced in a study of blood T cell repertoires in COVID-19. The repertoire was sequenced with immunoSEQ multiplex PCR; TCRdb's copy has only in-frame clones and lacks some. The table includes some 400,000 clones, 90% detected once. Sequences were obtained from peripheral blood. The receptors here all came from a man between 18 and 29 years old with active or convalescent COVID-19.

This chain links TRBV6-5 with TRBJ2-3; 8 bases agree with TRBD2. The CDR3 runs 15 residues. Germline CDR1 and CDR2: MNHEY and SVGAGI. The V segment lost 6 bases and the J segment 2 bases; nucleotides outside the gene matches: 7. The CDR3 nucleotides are TGTGCCAGCAGCCAAACTAGCGGAGCCACAGATACGCAGTATTTT. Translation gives CASSQTSGATDTQYF.

The CDR3 spells CASSLVQFEAFF. CDR3 DNA sequence: TGTGCCAGCAGCTTAGTACAGTTTGAAGCTTTCTTT. The genes are TRBV7-9 and TRBJ1-1; D uncertain. The V gene's germline CDR1 is SEHNR and CDR2 FQNEAQ (reference sequence). There are 12 residues in the CDR3. Trimming took 1 base from V and 7 from J, leaving 7 bases between them.

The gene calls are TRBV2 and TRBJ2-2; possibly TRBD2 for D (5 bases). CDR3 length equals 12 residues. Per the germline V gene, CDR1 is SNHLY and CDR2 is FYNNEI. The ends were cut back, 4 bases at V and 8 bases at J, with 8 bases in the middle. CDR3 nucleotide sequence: TGTGCCAGCAGTGGGGAGACAGGGGAGCTGTTTTTT. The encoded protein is CASSGETGELFF.

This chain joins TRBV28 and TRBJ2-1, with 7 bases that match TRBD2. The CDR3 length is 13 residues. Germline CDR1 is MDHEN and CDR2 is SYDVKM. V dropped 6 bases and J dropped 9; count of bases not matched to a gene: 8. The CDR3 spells CASRLSGNVEQFF. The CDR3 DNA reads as TGTGCCAGCAGGCTCAGCGGGAACGTTGAGCAGTTCTTC.

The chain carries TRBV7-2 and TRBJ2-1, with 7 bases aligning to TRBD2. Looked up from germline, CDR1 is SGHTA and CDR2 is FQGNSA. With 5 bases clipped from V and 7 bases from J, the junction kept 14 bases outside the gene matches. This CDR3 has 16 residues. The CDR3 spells CASSAQIWSGGNEQFF. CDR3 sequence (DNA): TGTGCCAGCAGCGCCCAGATCTGGTCGGGGGGAAATGAGCAGTTCTTC. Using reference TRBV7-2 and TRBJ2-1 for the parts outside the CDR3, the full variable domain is GAGVSQSPSNKVTEKGKDVELRCDPISGHTALYWYRQSLGQGLEFLIYFQGNSAPDKSGLPSDRFSAERTGGSVSTLTIQRTQQEDSAVYLCASSAQIWSGGNEQFFGPGTRLTVL.

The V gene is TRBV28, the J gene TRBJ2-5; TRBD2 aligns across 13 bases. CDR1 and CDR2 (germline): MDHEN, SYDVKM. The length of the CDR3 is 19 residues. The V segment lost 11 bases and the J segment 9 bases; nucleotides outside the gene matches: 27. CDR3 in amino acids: CAFGLAGVLSSKTKRPQYF. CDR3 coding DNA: TGTGCCTTCGGACTAGCGGGAGTTCTTTCCTCTAAAACCAAGAGACCCCAGTACTTC.

CDR3 sequence: CASSTGGGRTEAFF. CDR3 DNA: TGTGCCAGCAGCACGGGTGGGGGCCGCACTGAAGCTTTCTTT. The chain couples TRBV7-2 to TRBJ1-1, with TRBD1 as a possible D gene (6 bases). V lost 5 bases and J 4 bases, leaving 14 bases between the germline ends. Germline V gene data show CDR1 as SGHTA and CDR2 as FQGNSA. The CDR3 covers 14 residues.

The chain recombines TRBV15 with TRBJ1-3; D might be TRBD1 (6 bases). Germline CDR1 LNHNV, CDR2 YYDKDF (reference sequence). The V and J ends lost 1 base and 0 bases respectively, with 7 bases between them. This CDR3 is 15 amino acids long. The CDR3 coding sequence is TGTGCCACCAGCAGAGGGGGGCACTCTGGAAACACCATATATTTT. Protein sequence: CATSRGGHSGNTIYF.

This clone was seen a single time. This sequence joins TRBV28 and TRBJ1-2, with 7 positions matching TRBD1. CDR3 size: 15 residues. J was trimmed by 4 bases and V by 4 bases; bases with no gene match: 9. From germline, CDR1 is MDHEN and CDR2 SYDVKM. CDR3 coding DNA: TGTGCCAGCAGTTCCACCAGCACAGGGGTCTATGGCTACACCTTC. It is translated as CASSSTSTGVYGYTF.

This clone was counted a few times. CDR3 sequence (DNA): TGCGCCAGCAGCCAAAGGGACTTCGAATACGAGCAGTACTTC. Its translation is CASSQRDFEYEQYF. The gene calls are TRBV4-1 and TRBJ2-7; D might be TRBD2 (6 bases). Between the trimmed V and J ends, which lost 2 bases and 4 bases, there was a span of 12 bases. Germline CDR1 MGHRA, CDR2 YSYEKL. The CDR3 length is 14 residues.

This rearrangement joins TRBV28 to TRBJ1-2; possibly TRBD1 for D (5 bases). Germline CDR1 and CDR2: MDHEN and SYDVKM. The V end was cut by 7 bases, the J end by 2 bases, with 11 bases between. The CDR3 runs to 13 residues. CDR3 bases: TGTGCCAGCATACCAGCAGGGAACTATGGCTACACCTTC. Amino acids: CASIPAGNYGYTF.

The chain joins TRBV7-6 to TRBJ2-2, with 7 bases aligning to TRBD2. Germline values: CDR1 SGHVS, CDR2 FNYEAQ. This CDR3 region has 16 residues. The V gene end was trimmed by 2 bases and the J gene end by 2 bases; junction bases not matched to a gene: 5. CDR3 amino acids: CASSLPGTTNTGELFF. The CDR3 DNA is TGTGCCAGCAGCTTACCTGGGACTACAAACACCGGGGAGCTGTTTTTT.

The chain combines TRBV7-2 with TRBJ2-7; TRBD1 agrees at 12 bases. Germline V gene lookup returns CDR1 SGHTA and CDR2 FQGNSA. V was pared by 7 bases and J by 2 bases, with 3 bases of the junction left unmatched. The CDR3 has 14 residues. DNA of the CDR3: TGTGCCAGCACCTGGGACAGGGGGCCCTACGAGCAGTACTTC. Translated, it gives CASTWDRGPYEQYF.

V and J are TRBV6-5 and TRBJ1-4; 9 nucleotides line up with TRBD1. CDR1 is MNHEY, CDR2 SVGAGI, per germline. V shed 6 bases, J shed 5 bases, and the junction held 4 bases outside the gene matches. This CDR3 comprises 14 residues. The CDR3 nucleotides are TGTGCCAGCAGGAACGGACAGGGGAATGAAAAACTGTTTTTT. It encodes CASRNGQGNEKLFF.

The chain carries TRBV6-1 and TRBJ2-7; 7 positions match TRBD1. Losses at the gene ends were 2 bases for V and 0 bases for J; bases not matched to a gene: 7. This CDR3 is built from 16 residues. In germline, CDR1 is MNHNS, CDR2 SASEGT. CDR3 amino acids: CASSERGQASSYEQYF. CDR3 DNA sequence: TGTGCCAGCAGTGAAAGAGGACAGGCAAGCTCCTACGAGCAGTACTTC.

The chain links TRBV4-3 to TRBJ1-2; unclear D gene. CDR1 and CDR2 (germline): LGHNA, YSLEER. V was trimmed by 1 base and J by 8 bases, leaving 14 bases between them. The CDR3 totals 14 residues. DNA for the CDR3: TGCGCCAGCAGCCAAGCGGGCCAAACGGGAGGCTACACCTTC. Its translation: CASSQAGQTGGYTF.

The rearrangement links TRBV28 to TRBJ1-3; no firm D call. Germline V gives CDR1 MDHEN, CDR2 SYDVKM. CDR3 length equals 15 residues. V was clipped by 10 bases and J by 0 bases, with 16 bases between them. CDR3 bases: TGTGCCACTCTGAGCGCCAGCCACTCTGGAAACACCATATATTTT. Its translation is CATLSASHSGNTIYF.

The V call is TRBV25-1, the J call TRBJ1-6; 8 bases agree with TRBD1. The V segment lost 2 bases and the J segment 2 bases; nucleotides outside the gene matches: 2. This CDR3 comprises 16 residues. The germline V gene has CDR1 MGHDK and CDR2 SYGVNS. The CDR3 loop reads CASSEDRGAYNSPLHF. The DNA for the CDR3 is TGTGCCAGCAGTGAAGACAGGGGCGCCTATAATTCACCCCTCCACTTT. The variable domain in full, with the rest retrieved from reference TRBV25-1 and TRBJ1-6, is EADIYQTPRYLVIGTGKKITLECSQTMGHDKMYWYQQDPGMELHLIHYSYGVNSTEKGDLSSESTVSRIRTEHFPLTLESARPSHTSQYLCASSEDRGAYNSPLHFGNGTRLTVT.

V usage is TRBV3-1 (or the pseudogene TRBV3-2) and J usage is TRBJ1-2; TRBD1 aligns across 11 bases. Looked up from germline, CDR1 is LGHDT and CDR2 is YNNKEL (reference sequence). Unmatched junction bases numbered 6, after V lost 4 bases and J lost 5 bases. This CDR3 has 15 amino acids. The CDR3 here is CASSRGQGAQYGYTF. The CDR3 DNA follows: TGTGCCAGCAGCCGAGGACAGGGGGCGCAGTATGGCTACACCTTC.

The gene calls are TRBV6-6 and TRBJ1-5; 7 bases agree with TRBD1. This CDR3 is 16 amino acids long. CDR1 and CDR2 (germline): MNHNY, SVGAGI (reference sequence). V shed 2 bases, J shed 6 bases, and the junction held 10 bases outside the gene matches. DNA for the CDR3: TGTGCCAGCAGTTACGGTCAGACAGGGCTGTTTCAGCCCCAGCATTTT. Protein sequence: CASSYGQTGLFQPQHF.

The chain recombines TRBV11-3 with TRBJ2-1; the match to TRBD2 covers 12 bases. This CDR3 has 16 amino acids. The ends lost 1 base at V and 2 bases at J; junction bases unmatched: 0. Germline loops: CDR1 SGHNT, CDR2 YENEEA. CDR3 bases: TGTGCCAGCAGCTTAGGACTAGCGGGAGCCTACAATGAGCAGTTCTTC. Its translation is CASSLGLAGAYNEQFF.

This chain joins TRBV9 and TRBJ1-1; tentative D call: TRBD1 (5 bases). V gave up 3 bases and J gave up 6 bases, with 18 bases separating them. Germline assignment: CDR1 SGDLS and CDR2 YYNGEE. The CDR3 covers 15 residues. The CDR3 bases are TGTGCCAGCAGCGCGCGGGGGACGTCTGGCTCTGAAGCTTTCTTT. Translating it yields CASSARGTSGSEAFF.

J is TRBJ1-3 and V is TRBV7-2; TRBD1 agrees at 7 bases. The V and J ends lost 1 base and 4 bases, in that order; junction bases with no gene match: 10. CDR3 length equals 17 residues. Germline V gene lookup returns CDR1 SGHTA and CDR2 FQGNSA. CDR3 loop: CASSLGQGRRGGNTIYF. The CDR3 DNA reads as TGTGCCAGCAGCTTAGGACAGGGTAGGAGGGGCGGAAACACCATATATTTT.

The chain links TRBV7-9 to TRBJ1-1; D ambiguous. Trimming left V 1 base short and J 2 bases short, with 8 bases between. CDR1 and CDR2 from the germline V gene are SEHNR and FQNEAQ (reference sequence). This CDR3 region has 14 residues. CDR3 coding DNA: TGTGCCAGCAGCTTAGAACAGCTCAACACTGAAGCTTTCTTT. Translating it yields CASSLEQLNTEAFF.

The CDR3 reads CATSQGYGYTF. CDR3 sequence (DNA): TGTGCCACCAGCCAGGGGTATGGCTACACCTTC. The chain uses TRBV24-1 and TRBJ1-2, with D possibly being TRBD1 (6 bases). With 7 bases removed from V and 5 bases from J, the gap between germline ends came to 7 bases. The germline gives CDR1 KGHDR, CDR2 SFDVKD. The CDR3 consists of 11 residues.

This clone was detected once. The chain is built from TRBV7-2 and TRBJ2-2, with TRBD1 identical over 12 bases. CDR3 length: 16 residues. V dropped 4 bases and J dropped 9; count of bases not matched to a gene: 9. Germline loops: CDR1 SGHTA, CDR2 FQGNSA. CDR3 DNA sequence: TGTGCCAGCAGCTCCTCGTCGGGACAGGGGGCTCGGGAGCTGTTTTTT. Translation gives CASSSSSGQGARELFF.

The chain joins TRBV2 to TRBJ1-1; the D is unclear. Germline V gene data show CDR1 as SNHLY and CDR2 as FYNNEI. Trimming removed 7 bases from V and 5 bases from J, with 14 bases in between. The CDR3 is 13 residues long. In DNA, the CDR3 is TGTGCCAGCAACACTCGTAGAGGTACTGAAGCTTTCTTT. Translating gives CASNTRRGTEAFF.